Given below is one T cell receptor (beta chain) in context. TCR sequencing used cDNA made by reverse transcription of extracted RNA. Data came from immunoSEQ multiplex PCR; TCRdb stores just in-frame clones and leaves some out. The sample yields 120,000 or so clones, 61% seen once. The CDR3 is 16 amino acids. Germline CDR1 and CDR2: MNHEY and SMNVEV (reference sequence). The J segment lost 0 bases and the V segment lost 6 bases, leaving 5 bases of the junction unmatched. The source of the sample is a study of CD8+ T cells in alopecia areata. Noted treatment: oral pan-JAK inhibitor, 5-10 mg twice daily.

The receptor comes from a human donor with alopecia areata. The sample consisted of CD4+ T cells sorted from blood, taken at week 4, from a patient treated with tofacitinib. The chain has TRBV27 and TRBJ2-6; 7 bases match TRBD1. CDR3: CASSGTASSGANVLTF. The CDR3 nucleotides are TGTGCCAGCAGCGGGACAGCCTCCTCTGGGGCCAACGTCCTGACTTTC. Looking up the rest from reference TRBV27 and TRBJ2-6 gives the full variable domain: EAQVTQNPRYLITVTGKKLTVTCSQNMNHEYMSWYRQDPGLGLRQIYYSMNVEVTDKGDVPEGYKVSRKEKRNFPLILESPSPNQTSLYFCASSGTASSGANVLTFGAGSRLTVL.